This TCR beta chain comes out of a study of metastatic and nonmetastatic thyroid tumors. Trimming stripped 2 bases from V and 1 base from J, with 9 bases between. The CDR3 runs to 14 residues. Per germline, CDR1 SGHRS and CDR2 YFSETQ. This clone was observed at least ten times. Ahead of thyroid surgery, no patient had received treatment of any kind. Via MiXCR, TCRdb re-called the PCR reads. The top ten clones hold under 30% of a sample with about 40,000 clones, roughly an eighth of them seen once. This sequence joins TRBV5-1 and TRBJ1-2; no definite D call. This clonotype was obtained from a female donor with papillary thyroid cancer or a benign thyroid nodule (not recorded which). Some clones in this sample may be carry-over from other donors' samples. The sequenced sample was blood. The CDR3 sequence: CASSLGWGNYGYTF. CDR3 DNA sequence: TGCGCCAGCAGCTTAGGATGGGGTAACTATGGCTACACCTTC.